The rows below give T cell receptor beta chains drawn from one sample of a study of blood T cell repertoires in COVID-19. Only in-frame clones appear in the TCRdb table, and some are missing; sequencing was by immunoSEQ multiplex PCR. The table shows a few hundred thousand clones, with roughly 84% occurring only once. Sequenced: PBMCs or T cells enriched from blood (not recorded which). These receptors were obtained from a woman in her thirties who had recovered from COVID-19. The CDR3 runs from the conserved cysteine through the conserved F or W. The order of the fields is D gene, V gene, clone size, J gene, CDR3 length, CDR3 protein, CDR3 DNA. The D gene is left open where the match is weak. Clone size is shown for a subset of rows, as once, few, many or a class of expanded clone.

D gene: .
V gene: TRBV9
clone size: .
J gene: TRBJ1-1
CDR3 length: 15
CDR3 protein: CASSVGGNLNTEAFF
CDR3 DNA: TGTGCCAGCAGCGTAGGGGGCAATTTGAACACTGAAGCTTTCTTT

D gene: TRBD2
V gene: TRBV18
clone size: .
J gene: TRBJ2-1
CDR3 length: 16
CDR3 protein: CASSPLLAGDGNEQFF
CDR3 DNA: TGTGCCAGCTCACCACTACTAGCGGGGGACGGGAATGAGCAGTTCTTC

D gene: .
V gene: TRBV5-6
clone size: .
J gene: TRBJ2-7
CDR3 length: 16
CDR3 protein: CASSYSTGTPSYEQYF
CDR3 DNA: TGTGCCAGCAGCTACTCCACCGGGACACCCAGTTACGAGCAGTACTTC

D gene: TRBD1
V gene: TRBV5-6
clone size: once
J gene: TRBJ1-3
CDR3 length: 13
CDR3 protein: CATGQGTGNTIYF
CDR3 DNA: TGTGCCACAGGACAGGGAACTGGAAACACCATATATTTT

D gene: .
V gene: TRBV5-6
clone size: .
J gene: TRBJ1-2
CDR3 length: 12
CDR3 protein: CASSTQGSGYTF
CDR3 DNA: TGTGCCAGCAGCACACAGGGATCTGGCTACACCTTC

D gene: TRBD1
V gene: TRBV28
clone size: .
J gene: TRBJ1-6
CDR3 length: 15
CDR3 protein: CASRATGTGYSPLHF
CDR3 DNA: TGTGCCAGCAGGGCAACCGGGACAGGGTATTCACCCCTCCACTTT

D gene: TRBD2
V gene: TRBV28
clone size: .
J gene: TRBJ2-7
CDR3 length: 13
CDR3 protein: CASRPLAAYEQYF
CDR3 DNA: TGTGCCAGCAGGCCTCTAGCGGCCTACGAGCAGTACTTC

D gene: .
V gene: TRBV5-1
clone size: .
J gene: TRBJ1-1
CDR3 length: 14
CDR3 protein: CASSLADLNTEAFF
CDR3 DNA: TGCGCCAGCAGCTTGGCCGACTTGAACACTGAAGCTTTCTTT

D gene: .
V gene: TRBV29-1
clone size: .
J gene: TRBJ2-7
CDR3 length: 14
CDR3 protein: CSVEQAGANYEQYF
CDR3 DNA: TGCAGCGTTGAGCAGGCGGGGGCAAATTACGAGCAGTACTTC

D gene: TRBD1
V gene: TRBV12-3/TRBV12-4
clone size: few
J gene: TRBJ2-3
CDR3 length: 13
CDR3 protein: CASSSNRGDTQYF
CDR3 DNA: TGTGCCAGCAGTTCCAACAGGGGAGATACGCAGTATTTT

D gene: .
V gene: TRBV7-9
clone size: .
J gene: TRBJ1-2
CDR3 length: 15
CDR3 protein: CASSLGTAVNYGYTF
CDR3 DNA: TGTGCCAGCAGCTTAGGGACAGCTGTTAACTATGGCTACACCTTC

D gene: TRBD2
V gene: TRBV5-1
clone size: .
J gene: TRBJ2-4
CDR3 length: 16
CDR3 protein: CASRSSGGLAKNIQYF
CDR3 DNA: TGCGCCAGCAGATCCTCGGGGGGGCTAGCCAAAAACATTCAGTACTTC

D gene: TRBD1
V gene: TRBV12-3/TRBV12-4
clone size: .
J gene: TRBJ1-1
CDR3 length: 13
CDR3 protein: CASSSTGTGMTFF
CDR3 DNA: TGTGCCAGCAGTTCGACAGGGACGGGTATGACTTTCTTT

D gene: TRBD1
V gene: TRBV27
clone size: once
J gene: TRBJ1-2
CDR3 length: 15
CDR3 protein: CASSSHRGAQDGYTF
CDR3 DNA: TGTGCCAGCAGTTCCCACAGGGGAGCGCAGGATGGCTACACCTTC

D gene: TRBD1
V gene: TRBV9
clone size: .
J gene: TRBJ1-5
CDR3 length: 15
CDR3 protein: CASSEGQGANQPQHF
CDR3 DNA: TGTGCCAGCAGCGAGGGACAGGGGGCTAATCAGCCCCAGCATTTT

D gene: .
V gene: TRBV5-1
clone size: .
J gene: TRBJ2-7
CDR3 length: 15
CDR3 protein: CASSLVGGGASEQYF
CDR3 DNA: TGCGCCAGCAGCTTGGTAGGGGGGGGCGCATCCGAGCAGTACTTC

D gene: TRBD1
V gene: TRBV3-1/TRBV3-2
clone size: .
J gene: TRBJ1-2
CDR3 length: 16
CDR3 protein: CASSPRLPGQGGGYTF
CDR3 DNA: TGTGCCAGCAGCCCCAGACTCCCGGGACAGGGTGGGGGCTACACCTTC

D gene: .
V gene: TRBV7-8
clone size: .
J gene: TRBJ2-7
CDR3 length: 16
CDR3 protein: CASSPSRAVNSYEQYF
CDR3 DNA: TGTGCCAGCAGCCCATCCCGAGCGGTCAACTCCTACGAGCAGTACTTC

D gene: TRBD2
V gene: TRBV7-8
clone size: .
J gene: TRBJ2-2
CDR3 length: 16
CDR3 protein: CASSPWTSGSPGELFF
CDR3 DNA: TGTGCCAGCAGCCCCTGGACTAGCGGGAGCCCCGGGGAGCTGTTTTTT

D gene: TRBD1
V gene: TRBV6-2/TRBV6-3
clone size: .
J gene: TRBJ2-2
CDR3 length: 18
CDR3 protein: CASSYSRQGASGAGELFF
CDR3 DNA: TGTGCCAGCAGTTACTCGAGGCAGGGGGCTTCAGGGGCCGGGGAGCTGTTTTTT

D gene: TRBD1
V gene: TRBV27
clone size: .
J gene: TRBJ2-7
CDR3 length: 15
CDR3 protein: CASRYGTGATYEQYF
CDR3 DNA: TGTGCCAGCAGATACGGGACAGGCGCTACCTACGAGCAGTACTTC

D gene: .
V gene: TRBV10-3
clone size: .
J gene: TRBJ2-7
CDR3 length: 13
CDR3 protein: CAISESVFQEQYF
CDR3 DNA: TGTGCCATCAGTGAGTCGGTGTTCCAGGAGCAGTACTTC

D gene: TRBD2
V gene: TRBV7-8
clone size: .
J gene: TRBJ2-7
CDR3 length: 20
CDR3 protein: CASSLKLGLAEDRSSYEQYF
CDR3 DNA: TGTGCCAGCAGCTTAAAGCTGGGACTAGCGGAAGACAGGAGCTCCTACGAGCAGTACTTC

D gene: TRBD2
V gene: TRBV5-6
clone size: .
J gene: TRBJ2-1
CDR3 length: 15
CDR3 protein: CASSLARSWAGGQFF
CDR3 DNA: TGTGCCAGCAGCTTGGCCCGTTCGTGGGCGGGAGGGCAGTTCTTC

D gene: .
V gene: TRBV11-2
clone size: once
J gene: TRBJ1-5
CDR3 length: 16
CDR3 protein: CASSLGQGFSNQPQHF
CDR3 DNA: TGTGCCAGCAGCTTAGGGCAGGGGTTTAGCAATCAGCCCCAGCATTTT

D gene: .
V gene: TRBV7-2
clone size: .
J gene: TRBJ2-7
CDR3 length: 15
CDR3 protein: CASSARAGDSYEQYF
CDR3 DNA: TGTGCCAGCAGCGCGAGGGCAGGGGATTCCTACGAGCAGTACTTC

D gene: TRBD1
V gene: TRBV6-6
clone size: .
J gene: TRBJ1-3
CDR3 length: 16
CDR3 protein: CASSKSGTGSGNTIYF
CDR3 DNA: TGTGCCAGCAGTAAATCCGGGACAGGGTCCGGAAACACCATATATTTT

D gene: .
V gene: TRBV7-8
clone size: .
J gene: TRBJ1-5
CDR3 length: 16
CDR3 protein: CASSLAAQGTYQPQHF
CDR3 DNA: TGTGCCAGCAGCTTAGCTGCCCAGGGCACTTATCAGCCCCAGCATTTT

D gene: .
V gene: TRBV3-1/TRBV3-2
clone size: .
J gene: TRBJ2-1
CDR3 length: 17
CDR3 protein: CASSHIPAAASYNEQFF
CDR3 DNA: TGTGCCAGCAGCCATATCCCAGCGGCCGCCTCCTACAATGAGCAGTTCTTC

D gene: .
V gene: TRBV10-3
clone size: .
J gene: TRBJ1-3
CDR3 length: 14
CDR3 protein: CAISELGAGNTIYF
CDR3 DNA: TGTGCCATCAGTGAGTTGGGAGCTGGAAACACCATATATTTT

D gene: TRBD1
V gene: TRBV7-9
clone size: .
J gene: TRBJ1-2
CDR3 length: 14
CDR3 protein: CASSPRDRPYGYTF
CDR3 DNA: TGTGCCAGCAGCCCCCGGGACAGGCCCTATGGCTACACCTTC

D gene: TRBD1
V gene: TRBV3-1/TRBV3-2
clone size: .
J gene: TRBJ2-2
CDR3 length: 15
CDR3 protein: CASSPTGGIAGELFF
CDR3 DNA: TGTGCCAGCAGCCCGACAGGGGGCATCGCCGGGGAGCTGTTTTTT

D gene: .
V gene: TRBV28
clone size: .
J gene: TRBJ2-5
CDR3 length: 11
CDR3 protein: CASSFYETQYF
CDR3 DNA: TGTGCCAGCAGTTTTTATGAGACCCAGTACTTC

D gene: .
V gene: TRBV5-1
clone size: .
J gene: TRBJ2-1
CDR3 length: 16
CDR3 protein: CASSLSGNSNYNEQFF
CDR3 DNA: TGCGCCAGCAGCTTGTCGGGGAACTCTAACTACAATGAGCAGTTCTTC

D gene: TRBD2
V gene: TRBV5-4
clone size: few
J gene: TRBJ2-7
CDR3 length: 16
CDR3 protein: CATASGQSGGGYEQYF
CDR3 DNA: TGTGCCACTGCTAGCGGACAAAGTGGAGGTGGTTACGAGCAGTACTTC

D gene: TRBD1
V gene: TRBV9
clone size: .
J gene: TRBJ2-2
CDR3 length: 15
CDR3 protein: CASSPGQGASGELFF
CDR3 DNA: TGTGCCAGCAGCCCGGGACAGGGGGCTAGCGGGGAGCTGTTTTTT

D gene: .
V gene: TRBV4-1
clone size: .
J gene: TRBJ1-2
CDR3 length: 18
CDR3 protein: CASSPVQGFIITNYGYTF
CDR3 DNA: TGCGCCAGCAGCCCAGTACAGGGCTTCATAATTACTAACTATGGCTACACCTTC

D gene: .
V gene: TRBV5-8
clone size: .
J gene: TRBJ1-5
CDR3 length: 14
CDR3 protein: CASSPDSLNQPQHF
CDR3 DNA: TGTGCCAGCAGCCCGGACAGCTTAAATCAGCCCCAGCATTTT

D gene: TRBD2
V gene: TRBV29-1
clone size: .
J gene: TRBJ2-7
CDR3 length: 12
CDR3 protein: CSVSSGTYEQYF
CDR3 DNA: TGCAGCGTGTCTAGCGGTACCTACGAGCAGTACTTC

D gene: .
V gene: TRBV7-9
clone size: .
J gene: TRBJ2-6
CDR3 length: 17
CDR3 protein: CASSSSRRELTSYVLTF
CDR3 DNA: TGTGCCAGCAGCTCCTCCCGCCGGGAGCTAACATCCTACGTCCTGACTTTC

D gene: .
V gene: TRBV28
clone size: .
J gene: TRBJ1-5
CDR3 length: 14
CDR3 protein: CASSYRQENQPQHF
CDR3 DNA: TGTGCCAGCAGTTATAGACAGGAAAATCAGCCCCAGCATTTT

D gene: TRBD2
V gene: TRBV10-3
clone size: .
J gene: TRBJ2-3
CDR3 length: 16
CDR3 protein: CAISESLAGGIDTQYF
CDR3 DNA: TGTGCCATCAGTGAGTCCCTAGCGGGAGGGATAGATACGCAGTATTTT

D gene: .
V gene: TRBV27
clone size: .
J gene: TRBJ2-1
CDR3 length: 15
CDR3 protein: CASSLLGGEKGEQFF
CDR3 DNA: TGTGCCAGCAGTTTATTAGGTGGGGAGAAGGGTGAGCAGTTCTTC